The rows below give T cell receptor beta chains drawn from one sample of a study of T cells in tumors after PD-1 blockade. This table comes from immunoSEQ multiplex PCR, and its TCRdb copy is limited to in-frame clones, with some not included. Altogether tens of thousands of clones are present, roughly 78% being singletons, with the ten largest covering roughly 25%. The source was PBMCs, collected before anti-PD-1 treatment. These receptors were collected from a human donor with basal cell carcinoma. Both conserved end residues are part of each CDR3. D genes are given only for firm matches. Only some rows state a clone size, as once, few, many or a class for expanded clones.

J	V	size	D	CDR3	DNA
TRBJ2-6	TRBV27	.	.	CASRRSGANVLTF	TGTGCCAGCAGAAGATCTGGGGCCAACGTCCTGACTTTC
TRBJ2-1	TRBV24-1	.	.	CATSDLRRGSDYNEQFF	TGTGCCACCAGTGATTTGCGGAGGGGGAGCGACTACAATGAGCAGTTCTTC
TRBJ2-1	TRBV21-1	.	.	CASSPRGLAGGIYNEQFF	TGTGCCAGCAGCCCACGGGGACTAGCGGGGGGAATTTACAATGAGCAGTTCTTC
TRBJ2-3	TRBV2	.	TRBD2	CASRPGLAGSTDTQYF	TGTGCCAGCAGGCCAGGACTAGCGGGTAGCACAGATACGCAGTATTTT
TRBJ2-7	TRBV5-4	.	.	CASSVPGSYEQYF	TGTGCCAGCAGCGTGCCGGGATCCTACGAGCAGTACTTC
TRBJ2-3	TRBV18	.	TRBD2	CASSPPNGGRGTDTQYF	TGTGCCAGCTCACCACCGAATGGCGGGAGGGGGACAGATACGCAGTATTTT
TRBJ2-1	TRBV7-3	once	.	CASSPGTTNLYNEQFF	TGTGCCAGCAGCCCCGGGACAACCAACCTTTACAATGAGCAGTTCTTC
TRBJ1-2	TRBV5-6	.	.	CASHDSNSRKHGYTF	TGTGCCAGCCACGATAGCAATAGTCGAAAGCATGGCTACACCTTC
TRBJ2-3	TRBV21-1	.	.	CASSKGLDRAPPDTQYF	TGTGCCAGCAGCAAAGGGCTGGACAGGGCCCCGCCAGATACGCAGTATTTT
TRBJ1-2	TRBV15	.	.	CATSRDLTDFGYTF	TGTGCCACCAGCAGAGATTTAACGGATTTTGGCTACACCTTC
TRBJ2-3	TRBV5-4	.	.	CASSPGLGTDTQYF	TGTGCCAGCAGCCCCGGACTTGGCACAGATACGCAGTATTTT
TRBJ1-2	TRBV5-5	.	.	CASSSGRIANYGYTF	TGTGCCAGCAGCTCGGGACGGATAGCTAACTATGGCTACACCTTC
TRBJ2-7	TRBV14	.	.	CASSPQPGVYEQYF	TGTGCCAGCAGCCCCCAACCAGGGGTCTACGAGCAGTACTTC
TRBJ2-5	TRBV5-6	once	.	CASSPDWGETQYF	TGTGCCAGCAGCCCGGACTGGGGGGAGACCCAGTACTTC
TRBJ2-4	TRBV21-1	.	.	CASSKALRKSAGMAKNIQYF	TGTGCCAGCAGCAAAGCGCTGAGAAAGTCGGCGGGGATGGCCAAAAACATTCAGTACTTC
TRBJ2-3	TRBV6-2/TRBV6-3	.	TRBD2	CASSRGGAVDTQYF	TGTGCCAGCAGTCGCGGGGGGGCCGTGGATACGCAGTATTTT
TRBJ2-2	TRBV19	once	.	CASSISWTSNTGELFF	TGTGCCAGTAGTATCTCATGGACATCGAACACCGGGGAGCTGTTTTTT
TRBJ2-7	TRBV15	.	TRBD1	CATSREQTGEGYEQYF	TGTGCCACCAGCAGAGAACAGACAGGGGAAGGCTACGAGCAGTACTTC
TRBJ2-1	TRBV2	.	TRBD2	CPRCYGGARVGSSYNEQFF	TGTCCCCGCTGTTACGGGGGGGCGCGGGTGGGGAGCTCCTACAATGAGCAGTTCTTC
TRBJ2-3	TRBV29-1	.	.	CSVEVLQEDTQYF	TGCAGCGTTGAAGTGCTACAGGAGGATACGCAGTATTTT
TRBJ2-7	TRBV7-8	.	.	CASSQAAYEQYF	TGTGCCAGCAGCCAAGCCGCCTACGAGCAGTACTTC
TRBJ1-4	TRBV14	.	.	CASRKTDLNEKLFF	TGTGCCAGCAGAAAAACAGACCTTAATGAAAAACTGTTTTTT
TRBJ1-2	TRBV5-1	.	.	CASSPASGYNYGYTF	TGCGCCAGCAGCCCAGCCAGTGGGTATAACTATGGCTACACCTTC
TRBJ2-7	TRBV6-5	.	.	CASSPILAVDEQYF	TGTGCCAGCAGCCCCATTTTGGCGGTTGACGAGCAGTACTTC
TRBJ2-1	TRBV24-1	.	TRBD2	CATSDRAGGPPYNEQFF	TGTGCCACCAGTGATCGGGCGGGAGGGCCCCCCTACAATGAGCAGTTCTTC
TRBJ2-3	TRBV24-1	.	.	CATGDSGWTDTQYF	TGTGCCACCGGGGATAGCGGTTGGACAGATACGCAGTATTTT
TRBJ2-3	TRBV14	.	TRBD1	CASSQEGTGAITDTQYF	TGTGCCAGCAGCCAAGAAGGGACAGGGGCCATCACAGATACGCAGTATTTT
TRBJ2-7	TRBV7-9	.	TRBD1	CASSYGTGFFEQYF	TGTGCCAGCAGCTACGGGACAGGGTTCTTCGAGCAGTACTTC
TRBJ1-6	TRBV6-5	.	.	CASSSNDAAPLHF	TGTGCCAGCAGTTCGAACGACGCGGCACCCCTCCACTTT
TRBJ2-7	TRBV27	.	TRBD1	CASSLKTGTGGLSYEQYF	TGTGCCAGCAGTTTAAAGACGGGTACAGGGGGTCTTTCCTACGAGCAGTACTTC
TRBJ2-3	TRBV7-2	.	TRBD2	CASSLGGRADTQYF	TGTGCCAGCAGCTTGGGAGGGAGGGCAGATACGCAGTATTTT
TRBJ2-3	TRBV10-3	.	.	CAISSADTDTQYF	TGTGCCATCAGTTCCGCAGACACAGATACGCAGTATTTT
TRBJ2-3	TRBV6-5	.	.	CASKQNTDTQYF	TGTGCCAGCAAACAGAACACAGATACGCAGTATTTT
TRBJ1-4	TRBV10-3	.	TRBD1	CAISPGTGTGRNEKLFF	TGTGCCATCAGTCCCGGGACAGGGACGGGCCGAAATGAAAAACTGTTTTTT
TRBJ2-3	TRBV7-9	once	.	CASSPGGEADTQYF	TGTGCCAGCAGCCCCGGAGGGGAGGCAGATACGCAGTATTTT
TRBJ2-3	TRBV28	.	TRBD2	CASSLRLAGDTDTQYF	TGTGCCAGCAGTTTACGACTAGCGGGAGACACAGATACGCAGTATTTT
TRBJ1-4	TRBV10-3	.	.	CAISEDLGNEKLFF	TGTGCCATCAGTGAGGATCTAGGAAATGAAAAACTGTTTTTT
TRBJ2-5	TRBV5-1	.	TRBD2	CASSLDPGLAGGETQYF	TGCGCCAGCAGCTTGGACCCCGGACTAGCGGGTGGGGAGACCCAGTACTTC
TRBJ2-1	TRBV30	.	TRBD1	CAQDRGYNEQFF	TGTGCCCAGGACAGGGGGTACAATGAGCAGTTCTTC
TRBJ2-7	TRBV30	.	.	CAWGTEWEQYF	TGTGCCTGGGGAACCGAGTGGGAGCAGTACTTC
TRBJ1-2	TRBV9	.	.	CASSVVTGGGYTF	TGTGCCAGCAGCGTAGTTACGGGAGGTGGCTACACCTTC
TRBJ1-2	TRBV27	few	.	CASSPTPVYYGYTF	TGTGCCAGCAGTCCCACCCCGGTGTACTATGGCTACACCTTC
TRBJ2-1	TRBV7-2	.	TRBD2	CASRRTSGGYNEQFF	TGTGCCAGCAGGCGGACTAGCGGGGGGTACAATGAGCAGTTCTTC
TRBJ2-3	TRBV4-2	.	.	CASSRADLDYTDTQYF	TGTGCCAGCAGCCGGGCCGACCTAGATTACACAGATACGCAGTATTTT
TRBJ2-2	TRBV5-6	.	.	CASSIPPPIFDRNTGELFF	TGTGCCAGCAGTATTCCCCCCCCAATCTTTGACAGGAACACCGGGGAGCTGTTTTTT
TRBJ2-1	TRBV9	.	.	CASSVLGGSSYNEQFF	TGTGCCAGCAGCGTACTAGGGGGAAGCTCCTACAATGAGCAGTTCTTC
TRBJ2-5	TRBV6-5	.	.	CASSSTGGGETQYF	TGTGCCAGCAGTTCGACAGGCGGTGGAGAGACCCAGTACTTC
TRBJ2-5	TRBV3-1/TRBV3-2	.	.	CASSQVSQETQYF	TGTGCCAGCAGCCAAGTCTCCCAAGAGACCCAGTACTTC
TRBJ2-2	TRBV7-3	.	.	CASSPNPGVGELFF	TGTGCCAGCAGCCCCAACCCAGGGGTTGGGGAGCTGTTTTTT
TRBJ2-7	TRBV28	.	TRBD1	CASSSPDRGDYEQYF	TGTGCCAGCAGTTCCCCAGACAGGGGGGACTACGAGCAGTACTTC
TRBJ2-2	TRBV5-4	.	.	CASSDRRANTGELFF	TGTGCCAGCAGCGACCGAAGGGCCAACACCGGGGAGCTGTTTTTT
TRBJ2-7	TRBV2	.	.	CASEDFRYEQYF	TGTGCCAGCGAGGATTTTAGGTACGAGCAGTACTTC
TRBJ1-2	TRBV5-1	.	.	CASSLGGYGYTF	TGCGCCAGCAGTCTGGGAGGCTATGGCTACACCTTC
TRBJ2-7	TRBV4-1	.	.	CASSQASGPGESSYEQYF	TGCGCCAGCAGCCAAGCCTCGGGACCGGGGGAATCATCCTACGAGCAGTACTTC
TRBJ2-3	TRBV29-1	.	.	CSVASASTDTQYF	TGCAGCGTTGCCTCGGCTAGCACAGATACGCAGTATTTT